The 9 T cell receptor beta chains presented below share a single source sample, sequenced in a study of blood T cell repertoires in COVID-19. Clones were read by immunoSEQ multiplex PCR, and TCRdb kept only the in-frame ones, dropping some. Found here are around 250,000 clones, about 80% of them singletons; the top ten hold roughly 2%. The sequencing input was peripheral blood. The origin of the receptors is a man aged 25-40 years who had recovered from COVID-19.

This clone was counted once. The chain has TRBV11-3 and TRBJ1-4; 8 bases are a match to TRBD1. Germline V gene lookup returns CDR1 SGHNT and CDR2 YENEEA. The V segment lost 5 bases and the J segment 5 bases; nucleotides outside the gene matches: 7. The CDR3 loop spans 15 amino acids. CDR3 coding DNA: TGTGCCAGCAGCCCCGGACAGGGAGTAAATGAAAAACTGTTTTTT. This translates into CASSPGQGVNEKLFF.

V gene TRBV19 combines with J gene TRBJ2-5; the match to TRBD1 covers 12 bases. This CDR3 spans 14 amino acids. Germline values: CDR1 LNHDA, CDR2 SQIVND (reference sequence). V gave up 7 bases and J gave up 4 bases; unmatched junction bases: 4. The CDR3 region is CASKGQGAAETQYF. As DNA, the CDR3 is TGTGCCAGTAAGGGACAGGGGGCCGCAGAGACCCAGTACTTC.

V and J are TRBV9 and TRBJ2-3; 12 bases map to TRBD2. This CDR3 region has 16 residues. The junction had 4 bases not matched to a gene; V was cut back by 4 bases and J by 1 base. Germline assignment: CDR1 SGDLS and CDR2 YYNGEE. CDR3 protein: CASSILAGGGTDTQYF. For the CDR3, the DNA is TGTGCCAGCAGCATCCTAGCGGGGGGGGGCACAGATACGCAGTATTTT.

The chain joins TRBV6-5 to TRBJ2-7, with D possibly being TRBD2 (6 bases). Trimming stripped 6 bases from V and 5 bases from J, with 8 bases between. The CDR3 runs to 11 residues. Germline assignment: CDR1 MNHEY and CDR2 SVGAGI. Written as DNA, the CDR3 is TGTGCCAGCAGCCGGAGGGACGAGCAGTACTTC. Its protein is CASSRRDEQYF.

The chain uses TRBV4-1 and TRBJ1-1; D not certain. Germline V gene sequence: CDR1 MGHRA, CDR2 YSYEKL. CDR3 length equals 16 residues. V was pared by 2 bases and J by 10 bases, with 23 bases between. The CDR3 DNA is TGCGCCAGCAGCCAACTTACCCCGGGTTCCAAAGCCGGAGCTTTCTTT. This encodes CASSQLTPGSKAGAFF.

The chain joins TRBV28 to TRBJ1-5; 7 bases are shared with TRBD1. Germline lookup yields CDR1 MDHEN and CDR2 SYDVKM. The CDR3 is 17 amino acids. The V gene end was trimmed by 8 bases and the J gene end by 2 bases; junction bases not matched to a gene: 15. CDR3 amino acids: CASGAPTGEKGNQPQHF. The CDR3 DNA follows: TGTGCCAGCGGAGCACCTACAGGGGAAAAAGGCAATCAGCCCCAGCATTTT. Full variable domain (rest looked up from reference TRBV28 and TRBJ1-5): DVKVTQSSRYLVKRTGEKVFLECVQDMDHENMFWYRQDPGLGLRLIYFSYDVKMKEKGDIPEGYSVSREKKERFSLILESASTNQTSMYLCASGAPTGEKGNQPQHFGDGTRLSIL.

This clone was seen a handful of times. J is TRBJ2-1 and V is TRBV14; 8 positions agree with TRBD2. From germline, CDR1 is SGHDN and CDR2 FVKESK. The CDR3 has 14 residues. Trimming took 4 bases from V and 7 from J; bases not matched to a gene: 6. CDR3 sequence: CASSRVLAGNEQFF. CDR3 nucleotides: TGTGCCAGCAGCCGGGTTTTAGCGGGAAATGAGCAGTTCTTC.

The gene calls are TRBV19 and TRBJ1-2, with TRBD1 matching 9 bases. Germline-derived CDR1 and CDR2 are LNHDA and SQIVND (reference sequence). The CDR3 spans 15 residues. Trimming at V came to 1 base and at J to 7 bases, leaving 7 bases not matched to a gene. The CDR3 sequence is CASSIAGQGRGGYTF. The CDR3 coding sequence is TGTGCCAGTAGTATAGCGGGACAGGGTCGTGGTGGCTACACCTTC.

The chain couples TRBV3-1 (or the pseudogene TRBV3-2) to TRBJ2-3; 9 bases line up with TRBD1. CDR3 length: 15 amino acids. The V and J ends lost 4 bases and 3 bases, in that order; junction bases with no gene match: 5. CDR1 is LGHDT and CDR2 is YNNKEL in the germline V gene (reference sequence). The CDR3 loop reads CASSPGQGDTDTQYF. In nucleotides, the CDR3 is TGTGCCAGCAGCCCGGGACAGGGAGATACAGATACGCAGTATTTT.